Here is one TCR beta chain with its context. The junction shows a germline mismatch at one end, possibly a read error. Other DNA sequences in the same sample also yield this CDR3. The sample is drawn from a study of blood T cell repertoires in COVID-19. Across the study: Sources were T cells, B-cell-depleted T cells, or PBMCs; the material itself was cDNA or gDNA.

Repertoires were generated with immunoSEQ multiplex PCR, while TCRdb's copy carries only in-frame clones and drops some. The repertoire has 250,000 to 350,000 clones, about nine tenths of them found once; the top ten carry 6.8%. The CDR3 is 15 residues long. Per the germline V gene, CDR1 is SNHLY and CDR2 is FYNNEI. The chain employs TRBV2 and TRBJ2-7, with D perhaps matching TRBD2 (5 bases). This clonotype was obtained from a woman in her 30s with COVID-19, enrolled during active disease. Sequencing used peripheral blood. In nucleotides, the CDR3 is TGCGCCAGCACCTTCCTCGGACTCTCGGCCTACGAGCAGTACTTC. Protein: CASTFLGLSAYEQYF. The full variable domain, its missing parts supplied by reference TRBV2 and TRBJ2-7, is EPEVTQTPSHQVTQMGQEVILRCVPISNHLYFYWYRQILGQKVEFLVSFYNNEISEKSEIFDDQFSVERPDGSNFTLKIRSTKLEDSAMYFCASTFLGLSAYEQYFGPGTRLTVT.